These T cell receptor beta chains were read from a single sample in a study of cytomegalovirus exposure and HLA in healthy donors. Assay: immunoSEQ multiplex PCR; the TCRdb copy retains only in-frame clones and omits some. The sample yields 100,000 to 150,000 clones, 70% to 90% seen once. Sequencing was carried out using PBMCs. The receptors were sampled from a boy younger than 18 in good health and CMV-seronegative. Both conserved end residues are part of each CDR3. Fields, in order: clone size, V gene, J gene, D gene, CDR3 DNA, CDR3 protein. A D gene is named only where the DNA matches it firmly. Only some rows state a clone size, as once, few, many or a class for expanded clones.

NA	TRBV5-1	TRBJ1-3	NA	TGCGCCAGCAGCTTGGCGGGGATGGGAAACACCATATATTTT	CASSLAGMGNTIYF
NA	TRBV9	TRBJ2-3	TRBD1	TGTGCCAGCAGCGCCCGCAGGACAGGCAGTCAAGATACGCAGTATTTT	CASSARRTGSQDTQYF
NA	TRBV11-2	TRBJ2-7	NA	TGTGCCAGCAGTCCAAGGGGCAGGGGTTACGAGCAGTACTTC	CASSPRGRGYEQYF
once	TRBV18	TRBJ1-4	NA	TGTGCCAGCTCACCATTTACGGGAAATGAAAAACTGTTTTTT	CASSPFTGNEKLFF
NA	TRBV15	TRBJ2-1	TRBD2	TGTGCCACCAGCACCAGGACTAGCGGGATCTTGTTCTTC	CATSTRTSGILFF
NA	TRBV4-3	TRBJ2-3	NA	TGCGCCAGCAGCCAAGAATCCTCCAGGGGGGATAGCACAGATACGCAGTATTTT	CASSQESSRGDSTDTQYF
NA	TRBV9	TRBJ1-1	TRBD1	TGTGCCAGCAGCGTGGGTCACCACGGGGCAGGGGGAACTGAAGCTTTCTTT	CASSVGHHGAGGTEAFF
NA	TRBV6-6	TRBJ2-7	NA	TGTGCCAGCAGTTACTCTCAAACCTACGAGCAGTACTTC	CASSYSQTYEQYF
NA	TRBV2	TRBJ1-2	NA	TGTGCCAGCAGTGAATATCCCCAGGGCTATGGCTACACCTTC	CASSEYPQGYGYTF
NA	TRBV4-2	TRBJ2-1	TRBD2	TGTGCCAGCAGCCAAAGGACTAGCGGGAGGGCCCTCTACAATGAGCAGTTCTTC	CASSQRTSGRALYNEQFF
NA	TRBV30	TRBJ2-7	NA	TGTGCCTGGACCGAGGCCTACGAGCAGTACTTC	CAWTEAYEQYF
NA	TRBV4-2	TRBJ1-2	TRBD1	TGTGCCAGCAGCCAACAGGGGGGCTACCCCTTC	CASSQQGGYPF